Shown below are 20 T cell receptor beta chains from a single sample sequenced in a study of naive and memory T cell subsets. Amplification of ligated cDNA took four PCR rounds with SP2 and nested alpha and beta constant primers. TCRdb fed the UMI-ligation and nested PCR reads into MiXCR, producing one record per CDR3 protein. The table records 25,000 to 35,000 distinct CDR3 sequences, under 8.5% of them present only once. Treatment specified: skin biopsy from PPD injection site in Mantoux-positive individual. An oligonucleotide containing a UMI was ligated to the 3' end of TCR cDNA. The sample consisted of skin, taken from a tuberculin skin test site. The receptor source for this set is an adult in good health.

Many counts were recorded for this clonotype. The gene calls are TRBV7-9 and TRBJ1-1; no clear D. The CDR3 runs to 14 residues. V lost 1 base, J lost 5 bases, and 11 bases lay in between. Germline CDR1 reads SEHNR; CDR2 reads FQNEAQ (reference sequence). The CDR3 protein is CASSLVLMGTEAFF. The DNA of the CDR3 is TGTGCCAGCAGCTTAGTATTGATGGGGACTGAAGCTTTCTTT.

CDR3 protein: CASSSKTSNYGYTF. DNA for the CDR3: TGTGCCAGCAGCTCGAAGACATCTAACTATGGCTACACCTTC. This rearrangement joins TRBV5-6 to TRBJ1-2; D not resolved. This CDR3 comprises 14 residues. CDR1 SGHDT and CDR2 YYEEEE come from the germline V gene. The germline V and J ends were trimmed by 3 bases and 0 bases, with 9 bases remaining between them.

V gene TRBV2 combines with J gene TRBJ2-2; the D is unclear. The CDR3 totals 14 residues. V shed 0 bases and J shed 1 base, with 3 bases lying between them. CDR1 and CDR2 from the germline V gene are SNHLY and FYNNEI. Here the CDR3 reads CASSEAWNTGELFF. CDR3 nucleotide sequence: TGTGCCAGCAGTGAAGCGTGGAACACCGGGGAGCTGTTTTTT.

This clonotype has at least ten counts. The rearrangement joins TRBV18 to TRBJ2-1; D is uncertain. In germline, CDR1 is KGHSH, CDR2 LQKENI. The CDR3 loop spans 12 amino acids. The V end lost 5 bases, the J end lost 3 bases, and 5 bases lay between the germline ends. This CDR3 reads CASSSLYNEQFF. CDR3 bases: TGTGCCAGCTCATCCCTCTACAATGAGCAGTTCTTC.

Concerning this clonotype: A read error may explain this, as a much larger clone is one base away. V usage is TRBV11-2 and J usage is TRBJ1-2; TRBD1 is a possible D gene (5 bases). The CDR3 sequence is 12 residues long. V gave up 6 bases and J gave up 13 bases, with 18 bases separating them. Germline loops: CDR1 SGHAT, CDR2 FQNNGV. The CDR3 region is CASRNDGASCTF. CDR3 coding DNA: TGTGCCAGCAGAAACGATGGGGCCTCCTGCACCTTC.

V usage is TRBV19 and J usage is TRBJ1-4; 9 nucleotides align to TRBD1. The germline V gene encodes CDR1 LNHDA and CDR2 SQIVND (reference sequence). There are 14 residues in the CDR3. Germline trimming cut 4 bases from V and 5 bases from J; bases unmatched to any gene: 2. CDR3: CASSTDRGNEKLFF. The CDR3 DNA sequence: TGTGCCAGTAGTACCGACAGGGGGAATGAAAAACTGTTTTTT.

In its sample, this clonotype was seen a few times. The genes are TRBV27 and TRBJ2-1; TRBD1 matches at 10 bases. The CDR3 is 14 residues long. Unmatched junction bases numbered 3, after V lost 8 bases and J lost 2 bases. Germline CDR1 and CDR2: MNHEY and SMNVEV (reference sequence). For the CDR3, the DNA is TGTGCCAGCCAAGGACAGGGGGCCTACAATGAGCAGTTCTTC. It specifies CASQGQGAYNEQFF.

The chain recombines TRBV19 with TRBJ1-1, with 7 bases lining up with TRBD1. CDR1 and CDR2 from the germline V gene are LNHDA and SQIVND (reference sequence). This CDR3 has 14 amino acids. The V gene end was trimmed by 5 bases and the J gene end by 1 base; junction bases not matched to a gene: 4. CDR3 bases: TGTGCCAGTAGTGCTGGACAGGCGAACACTGAAGCTTTCTTT. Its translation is CASSAGQANTEAFF.

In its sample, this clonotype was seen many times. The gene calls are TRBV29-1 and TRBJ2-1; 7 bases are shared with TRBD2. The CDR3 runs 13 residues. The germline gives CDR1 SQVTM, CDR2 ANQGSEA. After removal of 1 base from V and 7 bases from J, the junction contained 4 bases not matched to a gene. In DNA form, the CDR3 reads TGCAGCGTTGAAGGTCCCGGGGGGAATGAGCAGTTCTTC. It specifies CSVEGPGGNEQFF.

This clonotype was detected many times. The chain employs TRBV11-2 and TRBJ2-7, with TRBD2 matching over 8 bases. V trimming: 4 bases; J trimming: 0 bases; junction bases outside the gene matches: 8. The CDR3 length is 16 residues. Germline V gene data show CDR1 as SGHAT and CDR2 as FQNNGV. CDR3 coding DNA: TGTGCCAGCAGCTGGCTAGCGGGCCGAAGCTCCTACGAGCAGTACTTC. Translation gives CASSWLAGRSSYEQYF. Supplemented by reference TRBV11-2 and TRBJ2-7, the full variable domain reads EAGVAQSPRYKIIEKRQSVAFWCNPISGHATLYWYQQILGQGPKLLIQFQNNGVVDDSQLPKDRFSAERLKGVDSTLKIQPAKLEDSAVYLCASSWLAGRSSYEQYFGPGTRLTVT.

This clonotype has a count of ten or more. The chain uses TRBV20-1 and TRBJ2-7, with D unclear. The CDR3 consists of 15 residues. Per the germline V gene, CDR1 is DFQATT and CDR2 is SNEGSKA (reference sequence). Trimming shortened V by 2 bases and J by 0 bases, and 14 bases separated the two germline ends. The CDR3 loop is CSARHPDTASYEQYF. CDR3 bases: TGCAGTGCTAGACATCCAGACACCGCCTCCTACGAGCAGTACTTC.

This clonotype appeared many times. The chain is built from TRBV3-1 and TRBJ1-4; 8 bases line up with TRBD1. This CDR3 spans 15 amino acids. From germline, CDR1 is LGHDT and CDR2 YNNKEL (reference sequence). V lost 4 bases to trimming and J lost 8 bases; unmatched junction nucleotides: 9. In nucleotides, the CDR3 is TGTGCCAGCAGCCGGGCCCAGGGGGCCCTGGAAAAACTGTTTTTT. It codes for CASSRAQGALEKLFF.

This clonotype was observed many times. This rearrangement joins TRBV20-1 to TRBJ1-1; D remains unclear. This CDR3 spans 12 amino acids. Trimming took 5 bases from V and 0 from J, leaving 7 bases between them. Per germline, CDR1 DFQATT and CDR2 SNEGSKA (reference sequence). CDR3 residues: CSAPTMNTEAFF. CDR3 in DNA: TGCAGTGCTCCGACTATGAACACTGAAGCTTTCTTT.

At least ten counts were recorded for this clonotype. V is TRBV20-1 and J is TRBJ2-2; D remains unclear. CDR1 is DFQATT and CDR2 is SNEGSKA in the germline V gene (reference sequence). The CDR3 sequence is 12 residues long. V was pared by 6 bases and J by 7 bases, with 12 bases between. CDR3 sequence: CSAPKSGGELFF. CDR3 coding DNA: TGCAGTGCCCCTAAGAGTGGCGGGGAGCTGTTTTTT.

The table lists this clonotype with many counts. CDR3 nucleotides: TGTGCTAGTGCCTCGTGGACAGCAAACACTGAAGCTTTCTTT. This translates into CASASWTANTEAFF. The genes are TRBV12-5 and TRBJ1-1, with a possible D match to TRBD1 (6 bases). Germline V lookup: CDR1 LGHNT, CDR2 FRNRAP. The CDR3 totals 14 residues. V was cut by 7 bases and J by 2 bases, with 14 bases left in between.

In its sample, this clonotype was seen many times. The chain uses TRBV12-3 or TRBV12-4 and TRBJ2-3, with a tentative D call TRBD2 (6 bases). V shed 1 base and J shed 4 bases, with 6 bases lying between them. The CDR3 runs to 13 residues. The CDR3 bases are TGTGCCAGCAGTTTAGGGGAGGCAGATACGCAGTATTTT. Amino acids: CASSLGEADTQYF.

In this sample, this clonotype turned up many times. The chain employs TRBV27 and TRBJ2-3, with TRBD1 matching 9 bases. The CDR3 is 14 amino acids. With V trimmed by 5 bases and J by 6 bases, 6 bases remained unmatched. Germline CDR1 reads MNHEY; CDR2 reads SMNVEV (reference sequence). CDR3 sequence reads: CASSLGTGRDTQYF. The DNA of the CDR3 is TGTGCCAGCAGTCTCGGGACAGGGCGGGATACGCAGTATTTT.

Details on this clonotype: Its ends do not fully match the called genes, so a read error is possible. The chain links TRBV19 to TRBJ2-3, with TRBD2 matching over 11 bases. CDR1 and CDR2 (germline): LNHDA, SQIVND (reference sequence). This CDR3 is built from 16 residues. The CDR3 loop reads CVSSRSSGGPGDTQYF. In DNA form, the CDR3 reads TGTGTCAGTAGCAGATCTAGCGGGGGGCCCGGGGATACGCAGTATTTT.

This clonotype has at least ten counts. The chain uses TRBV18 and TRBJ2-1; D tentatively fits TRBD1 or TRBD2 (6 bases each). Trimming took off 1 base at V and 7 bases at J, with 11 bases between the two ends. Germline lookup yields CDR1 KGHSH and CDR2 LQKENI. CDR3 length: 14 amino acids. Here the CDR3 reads CASSPRSGANEQFF. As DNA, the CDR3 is TGTGCCAGCTCACCACGGTCGGGGGCGAATGAGCAGTTCTTC.

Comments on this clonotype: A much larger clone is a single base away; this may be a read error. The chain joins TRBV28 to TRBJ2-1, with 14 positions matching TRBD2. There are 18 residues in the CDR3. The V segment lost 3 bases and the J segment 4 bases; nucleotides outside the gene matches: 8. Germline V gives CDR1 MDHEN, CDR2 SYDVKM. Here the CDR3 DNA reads TGTGCCAGCAGTTTCGGGACTAGCGGGGGTCTCGAGTACAATGAGCAGTTCTTC. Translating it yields CASSFGTSGGLEYNEQFF.